What follows is one T cell receptor (beta chain) and its context. What it binds is not known. Using its own MiXCR run on the 5' RACE reads, TCRdb lists one record per CDR3 protein. The sample has around 200,000 distinct CDR3 sequences; about a fifth are singletons. The germline gives CDR1 MNHEY, CDR2 SVGAGI. V lost 7 bases to trimming and J lost 6 bases, with 15 bases between them. This CDR3 spans 13 amino acids. These data belong to a study of T-cell memory formation after mild COVID-19. Study-level information: TCR clusters largely stayed donor specific. Study-wide points: Chiefly within CM and EM were the contracting CD4+ clones; CD8+ ones were within EMRA.

The gene calls are TRBV6-5 and TRBJ1-2, with unresolved D. This TCR came from an adult woman who had mild COVID-19 (a few samples of this study predate the infection). Cell type and time point are not known. Material: PBMCs or a T cell subset sorted from them (not recorded which). CDR3 coding DNA: TGTGCCAGCACCACTAACGGGATTGATGGCTACACCTTC. This encodes CASTTNGIDGYTF.